The source of this T cell receptor (beta chain) is a study of T cell repertoires in cytomegalovirus infection. Study-level background: It was the public TCR beta signatures that indicated both CMV infection and matching HLA type.

Looked up from germline, CDR1 is SGHTA and CDR2 is FQGNSA. This CDR3 comprises 15 residues. Trimming pared 2 bases from V and 0 bases from J, leaving 10 bases between. This clonotype was counted many times. One entry per CDR3 protein results from TCRdb running MiXCR on the reads. The sample lists around 210,000 distinct CDR3 sequences, 6% to 8% occurring once. This receptor was taken from a human donor in good health (CMV status not recorded). Some clones in this sample may be carry-over from other donors' samples. Material for sequencing was PBMCs. The chain has TRBV7-2 and TRBJ1-2; TRBD1 is a possible D gene (5 bases). This chain's CDR3 is CASSLRDSSNYGYTF. As DNA, the CDR3 is TGTGCCAGCAGCTTACGTGACAGCTCTAACTATGGCTACACCTTC.